Below, one T cell receptor beta chain is given with its context. Its target antigen remains unknown. There are no base qualities to consult, and no much larger clone falls within one base. Taken with the paper, the label for treatment or condition translates to: oral pan-JAK inhibitor, 5-10 mg twice daily. Lesional scalp punch biopsies and peripheral blood were collected from alopecia areata patients. PBMCs were separated by density centrifugation and stained for CD3, CD4 and CD8, after which CD4+ and CD8+ T cells were sorted on a FACSAria. Libraries were constructed by the immunoSEQ multiplex PCR assay. To provide template for TCR sequencing, every sample had RNA extracted and reverse transcribed into cDNA. SuperScript III was used to make first-strand cDNA, primed with a 2:1 mix of oligo-dT and random hexamers. A synthetic immune receptor repertoire was used to measure amplification bias, and any remaining bias was corrected computationally. Processing in the source paper ran as follows. Raw reads were preprocessed for error removal, and CDR3 was defined according to IMGT conventions as running from the conserved cysteine to phenylalanine. To get clonality, Shannon entropy was normalized by log2 of the number of productive unique TCRs and the result was subtracted from 1. CD4 or CD8 identity of scalp clones was inferred by cross-referencing scalp TCRbeta sequences with sorted blood CD4 and CD8 repertoires. TCRdb carries this immuneACCESS record with in-frame sequences only. Its versions omit some clonotypes, under half of them owing to an unresolved V gene in the studies checked, with the rest unexplained. V, J and clone size are those of that table, while D and trimming were read from the DNA. In this sample the table shows about 180,000 clones, roughly 46% of which occur a single time. Jointly, the top ten make up 10% of the sample.

This entry comes from a study of CD8+ T cells in alopecia areata (dated by TCRdb to the late 2010s). As for the study more broadly: Treated patients were enrolled in an open-label pilot trial of oral tofacitinib, 5 to 10 mg twice daily, for moderate-to-severe alopecia areata. Disease severity in treated patients was measured with the SALT score, which quantifies the percentage of affected scalp surface area. High-throughput TCRbeta sequencing was used to examine T cell clonal expansion in alopecia areata in both the C3H/HeJ mouse model and human patients. Patients on tofacitinib were biopsied at baseline and after 4 and 24 weeks of treatment, and several of the patients also had a later scalp biopsy. Scalp clonality was compared among normal scalp (n=4), patchy alopecia areata scalp (n=8), and alopecia totalis/universalis scalp (n=8). TCRbeta CDR3 regions were amplified by immunoSEQ multiplex PCR with 35 Vbeta forward and 13 Jbeta reverse primers. Human TCRbeta sequencing covered scalp tissue and sorted CD4+ and CD8+ peripheral blood T cells from patchy and totalis/universalis alopecia areata patients and healthy controls. RNA was obtained with the PAXgene miRNA kit for fixed scalp, the miRNeasy kit for PBMCs, and the RNeasy kit for mouse skin. Patients received tofacitinib for 6 to 18 months and were then followed off drug for 6 months to check for delayed response and recurrence.

General conclusions and limits of the study: Scalp TCR repertoire analysis is complicated because resident alphabeta T cells in normal human skin are also sequenced, whereas mouse skin is dominated by gammadelta T cells. Compared with mice, TCR sequences shared between patients were less clear, possibly partly because of HLA diversity across the patient population. Higher clonality and more expanded CD8+ clones were observed in lesional scalp than in normal scalp, particularly in alopecia totalis/universalis, a finding suggestive of antigenic drive. Because the treated cohort was small and had only one nonresponder, larger studies are needed to examine links between baseline CD8+ expansion and response. Scalp clonality and the number of expanded CD8+ clones among the top 100 scalp clones were significantly decreased by tofacitinib. Many expanded lesional clones persisted in scalp and blood during tofacitinib treatment, which may partly explain relapse after stopping treatment.

Inclusive of the bounding cysteine and phenylalanine, the CDR3 is 16 residues long. The read is trimmed to its CDR3 DNA, 48 bases read in frame from base 1. V is clipped by 3 bases and J by 5 bases, and the sequence between their germline boundaries is 17 bases long. According to the germline V gene, CDR1 reads MGHDK and CDR2 reads SYGVNS. The chain is encoded by TRBV25-1 joined to TRBJ2-1, with TRBD2 perhaps the D gene, on 7 matching bases. This TCR came from a human donor with alopecia areata. The sequencing used CD8+ T cells sorted from blood, collected around week 54, from a patient treated with tofacitinib. The CDR3 in this case is CASSEAGARTHNEQFF. The sequenced DNA is TGTGCCAGCAGTGAGGCGGGGGCTAGGACACACAATGAGCAGTTCTTC.